This T cell receptor (beta chain) was identified during a study of blood T cells in healthy people across ages. Alongside a J-beta primer mix, a sample-barcoded 5' primer served in a second PCR lasting roughly 6 to 11 cycles. The template-switch adaptor, which had 12 random nucleotides, put a tag on each cDNA molecule. TCRdb itself ran the 5' RACE reads through MiXCR, one entry per CDR3 protein. The table shows about 640,000 distinct CDR3 sequences, with approximately 50% occurring only once. This CDR3 has 14 residues. V shed 3 bases and J shed 0 bases, with 9 bases lying between them. CDR1 and CDR2 from the germline V gene are DFQATT and SNEGSKA (reference sequence).

This sequence was found in a man aged 60-69 years in good health. Sequencing was performed on blood. The V call is TRBV20-1, the J call TRBJ2-1; D is unresolved. The CDR3 spells CSASRDSSYNEQFF. The CDR3 region has the DNA TGCAGTGCTAGCCGAGATAGCTCCTACAATGAGCAGTTCTTC.